These 3 T cell receptor beta chains came from one sample sequenced in a study of cytomegalovirus exposure and HLA in healthy donors. Clones were read by immunoSEQ multiplex PCR, and TCRdb kept only the in-frame ones, dropping some. Found here are about 120,000 clones, around 88% of them singletons; the top ten hold 4.5% to 6%. Input material: PBMCs. Every receptor here comes from a man aged 18 to 29 in good health and CMV-seronegative.

This chain uses TRBV29-1 with TRBJ2-7, with a tentative D call TRBD2 (6 bases). Deletions cut 7 bases from V and 5 bases from J, with 18 bases between. The CDR3 has 13 amino acids. CDR1 is SQVTM, CDR2 ANQGSEA, per germline. CDR3 sequence reads: CSAHRDLDDEQYF. The CDR3 nucleotides are TGCAGCGCACACCGGGACTTGGACGACGAGCAGTACTTC.

In this sample, this clone turned up a few times. The genes are TRBV27 and TRBJ1-1, with 8 bases fitting TRBD1. V dropped 4 bases and J dropped 1; count of bases not matched to a gene: 5. CDR3 length equals 15 residues. The germline gives CDR1 MNHEY, CDR2 SMNVEV (reference sequence). The CDR3: CASSSRTGWNTEAFF. The DNA for the CDR3 is TGTGCCAGCAGTTCTAGGACAGGGTGGAACACTGAAGCTTTCTTT.

The chain is built from TRBV6-1 and TRBJ2-1, with D perhaps TRBD2 (5 bases). The V end lost 0 bases, the J end lost 3 bases, and 6 bases lay between the germline ends. Per the germline V gene, CDR1 is MNHNS and CDR2 is SASEGT. The CDR3 length is 14 residues. The CDR3 DNA sequence: TGTGCCAGCAGTGAAGCGGGGAGCTACAATGAGCAGTTCTTC. Amino acid sequence: CASSEAGSYNEQFF.